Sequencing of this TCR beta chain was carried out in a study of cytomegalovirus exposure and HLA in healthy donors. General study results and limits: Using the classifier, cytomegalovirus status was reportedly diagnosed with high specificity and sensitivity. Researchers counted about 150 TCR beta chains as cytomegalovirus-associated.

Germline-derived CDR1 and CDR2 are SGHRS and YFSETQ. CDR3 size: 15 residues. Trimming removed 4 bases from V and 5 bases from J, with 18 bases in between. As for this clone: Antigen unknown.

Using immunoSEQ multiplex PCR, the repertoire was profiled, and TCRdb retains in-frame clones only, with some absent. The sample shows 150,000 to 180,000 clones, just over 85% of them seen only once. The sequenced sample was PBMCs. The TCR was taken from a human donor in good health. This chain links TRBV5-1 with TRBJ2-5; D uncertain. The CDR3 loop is CASSPADPGRETQYF. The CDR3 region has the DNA TGCGCCAGCAGCCCCGCTGACCCCGGCAGGGAGACCCAGTACTTC.